One and the same sample provided the 16 T cell receptor beta chains below, sequenced in a study of beta chain features in type 1 diabetes (dated by TCRdb to the late 2010s). The library was made by the immunoSEQ multiplex PCR assay. The High Capacity cDNA Reverse Transcription Kit was used to reverse transcribe all of the isolated RNA, meaning that expressed TCRB transcripts were what got sequenced. Not all clones reach the TCRdb copy of this immuneACCESS table, which keeps in-frame sequences only. Checked studies attribute under half of the gap to unresolved V genes and leave the rest unexplained. The sample table lists fewer than 650,000 clones, about 14% of them with a count of one. Clones ranked in the top ten supply 0.09% to 0.095% of the sample. Sequencing was performed on naive CD4+ T cells from blood. This specimen's cell subset or site label, per the study, means: true naive CD4+ T cells. The receptors derive from a man aged 18 to 30 in good health.

A few counts support this clone. V and J are TRBV7-2 and TRBJ2-2; D remains ambiguous. The CDR3 length is 15 residues. Germline V gene data show CDR1 as SGHTA and CDR2 as FQGNSA. The V end lost 3 bases, the J end lost 0 bases, and 8 bases lay between the germline ends. The chain's CDR3 is CASSFSTTNTGELFF. CDR3 DNA: TGTGCCAGCAGCTTTAGCACAACGAACACCGGGGAGCTGTTTTTT.

The chain recombines TRBV28 with TRBJ2-2; D tentatively fits TRBD1 or TRBD2 (5 bases each). The CDR3 is made up of 16 amino acids. The V and J ends lost 6 bases and 0 bases respectively, with 14 bases between them. Germline CDR1 and CDR2: MDHEN and SYDVKM. CDR3 in amino acids: CASSPPGTTNTGELFF. CDR3 nucleotide sequence: TGTGCCAGCAGCCCCCCCGGGACGACGAACACCGGGGAGCTGTTTTTT.

This clone has more than one count but fewer than ten. V is TRBV7-9 and J is TRBJ2-5; D gene unclear. The V and J ends lost 6 bases and 0 bases respectively, with 17 bases between them. CDR3 length: 16 amino acids. The germline CDR1 and CDR2 sequences are SEHNR and FQNEAQ (reference sequence). The CDR3 here is CASRKRRVTNQETQYF. The CDR3 DNA reads as TGTGCCAGCAGGAAGCGCAGAGTAACCAACCAAGAGACCCAGTACTTC.

The chain has TRBV5-4 and TRBJ1-6, with D maybe TRBD1 (5 bases). Trimming took 3 bases from V and 9 from J, leaving 13 bases between them. The CDR3 totals 14 residues. The germline V gene has CDR1 SGHNT and CDR2 YYREEE (reference sequence). The CDR3 DNA is TGTGCCAGCAGCTCACGGGGGGTTATTTCACCCCTCCACTTT. Its translation: CASSSRGVISPLHF. Based on the CDR3 plus reference TRBV5-4 and TRBJ1-6, the full variable domain is ETGVTQSPTHLIKTRGQQVTLRCSSQSGHNTVSWYQQALGQGPQFIFQYYREEENGRGNFPPRFSGLQFPNYSSELNVNALELDDSALYLCASSSRGVISPLHFGNGTRLTVT.

Worth noting for this clone: This same CDR3 is encoded by further DNA sequences in the sample. The chain carries TRBV7-3 and TRBJ2-3; 11 nucleotides match TRBD2. The CDR3 covers 14 residues. Looked up from germline, CDR1 is SGHTA and CDR2 is FQGTGA. Unmatched junction bases numbered 3, after V lost 5 bases and J lost 5 bases. The CDR3 bases are TGTGCCAGCAGCCCCGGACTAGCGGGAGATACGCAGTATTTT. This sequence encodes CASSPGLAGDTQYF.

The table lists this clone with a few counts. The rearrangement links TRBV5-4 to TRBJ2-7; D unclear. This CDR3 has 12 amino acids. The germline gives CDR1 SGHNT, CDR2 YYREEE (reference sequence). Between the trimmed V and J ends, which lost 0 bases and 5 bases, there was a span of 6 bases. CDR3 nucleotide sequence: TGTGCCAGCAGCTTGGGACCCCACGAGCAGTACTTC. It yields the protein CASSLGPHEQYF. The full variable domain, its missing parts supplied by reference TRBV5-4 and TRBJ2-7, is ETGVTQSPTHLIKTRGQQVTLRCSSQSGHNTVSWYQQALGQGPQFIFQYYREEENGRGNFPPRFSGLQFPNYSSELNVNALELDDSALYLCASSLGPHEQYFGPGTRLTVT.

This clone was counted a few times. The chain employs TRBV15 and TRBJ1-1; D is possibly TRBD1 (5 bases). With 0 bases removed from V and 3 bases from J, the gap between germline ends came to 17 bases. The germline CDR1 and CDR2 sequences are LNHNV and YYDKDF (reference sequence). The CDR3 length is 17 residues. The CDR3 nucleotides read TGTGCCACCAGCAGAGACAGGGTAGGAGAACAGTACACTGAAGCTTTCTTT. Translating gives CATSRDRVGEQYTEAFF.

This clone was seen a few times. The CDR3 bases are TGCGCCAGCAGCCAAGTTCAGGGATCTGGAAACACCATATATTTT. Encoded protein: CASSQVQGSGNTIYF. V and J are TRBV4-3 and TRBJ1-3, with D perhaps matching TRBD1 (5 bases). Trimming took 1 base from V and 1 from J, leaving 8 bases between them. CDR3 size: 15 residues. Germline-derived CDR1 and CDR2 are LGHNA and YSLEER.

The chain couples TRBV6-5 to TRBJ1-2; tentative D call: TRBD1 (6 bases). Germline loops: CDR1 MNHEY, CDR2 SVGAGI. This CDR3 comprises 14 residues. V was cut by 4 bases and J by 3 bases, with 12 bases left in between. CDR3 bases: TGTGCCAGCAGTTTAGTGAGGGGGGACTATGGCTACACCTTC. Translating gives CASSLVRGDYGYTF.

The gene calls are TRBV7-8 and TRBJ2-1, with D perhaps matching TRBD1 (6 bases). The CDR3 has 13 residues. Between the trimmed V and J ends, which lost 5 bases and 7 bases, there was a span of 12 bases. From germline, CDR1 is SGHVS and CDR2 FQNEAQ. This CDR3 reads CASSPDRGNEQFF. The CDR3 DNA reads as TGTGCCAGCAGCCCGGACAGAGGGAATGAGCAGTTCTTC.

The rearrangement joins TRBV11-3 to TRBJ2-3, with a possible D match to TRBD2 (5 bases). In germline, CDR1 is SGHNT, CDR2 YENEEA. The CDR3 sequence is 17 residues long. V lost 5 bases, J lost 1 base, and 19 bases lay in between. The chain's CDR3 is CASSPRPGSAGTDTQYF. As DNA, the CDR3 is TGTGCCAGCAGCCCACGACCTGGTTCAGCGGGCACAGATACGCAGTATTTT.

The sample holds a few counts of this clone. This chain joins TRBV11-2 and TRBJ2-7, with D possibly being TRBD2 (6 bases). The CDR3 has 15 amino acids. Per the germline V gene, CDR1 is SGHAT and CDR2 is FQNNGV. Trimming cost V 1 base and J 7 bases, with 17 bases left between them. In nucleotides, the CDR3 is TGTGCCAGCAGCTTAGGTGGGCTAGCGTTCTTGGAGCAGTACTTC. Residues: CASSLGGLAFLEQYF.

This clone has more than one count but fewer than ten. This chain connects TRBV15 to TRBJ1-2; the D is unclear. Germline CDR1 LNHNV, CDR2 YYDKDF (reference sequence). The CDR3 is 14 amino acids. V lost 0 bases, J lost 8 bases, and 13 bases lay in between. Here the CDR3 reads CATSRDRINRGYTF. The CDR3 nucleotides are TGTGCCACCAGCAGAGACAGGATTAATAGGGGCTACACCTTC.

This clone showed up just a few times. J is TRBJ2-7 and V is TRBV6-5; D not certain. The CDR3 is 13 amino acids. Germline CDR1 reads MNHEY; CDR2 reads SVGAGI. Between the trimmed V and J ends, which lost 5 bases and 7 bases, there was a span of 15 bases. Here the CDR3 reads CASSNLDRGEQYF. The CDR3 nucleotides read TGTGCCAGCAGTAACCTCGACCGTGGGGAGCAGTACTTC.

This clone showed up just a few times. This sequence joins TRBV9 and TRBJ2-7; 10 nucleotides align to TRBD2. Germline V gene sequence: CDR1 SGDLS, CDR2 YYNGEE. The CDR3 length is 14 residues. The V and J ends lost 3 bases and 8 bases, in that order; junction bases with no gene match: 8. DNA of the CDR3: TGTGCCAGCAGCGCGACTAGCGGGCCCCTCAAGCAGTACTTC. It encodes CASSATSGPLKQYF.

This sequence joins TRBV5-4 and TRBJ2-5; no definite D call. V lost 5 bases, J lost 0 bases, and 11 bases lay in between. Germline loops: CDR1 SGHNT, CDR2 YYREEE (reference sequence). The CDR3 has 14 amino acids. The CDR3 DNA follows: TGTGCCAGCAGTCGTGAGGCGTACCAAGAGACCCAGTACTTC. Protein product: CASSREAYQETQYF.